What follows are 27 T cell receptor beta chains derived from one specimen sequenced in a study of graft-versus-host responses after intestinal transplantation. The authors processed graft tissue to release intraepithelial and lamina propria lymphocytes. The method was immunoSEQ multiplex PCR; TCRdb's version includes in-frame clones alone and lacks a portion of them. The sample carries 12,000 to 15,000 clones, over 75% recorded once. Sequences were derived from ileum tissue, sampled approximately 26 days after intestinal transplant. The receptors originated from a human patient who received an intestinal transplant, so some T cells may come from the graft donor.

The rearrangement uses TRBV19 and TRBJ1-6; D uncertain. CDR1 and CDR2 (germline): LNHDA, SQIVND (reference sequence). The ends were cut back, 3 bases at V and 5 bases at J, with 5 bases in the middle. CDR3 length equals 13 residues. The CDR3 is CASSMGDNSPLHF. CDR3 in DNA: TGTGCCAGTAGTATGGGAGATAATTCACCCCTCCACTTT.

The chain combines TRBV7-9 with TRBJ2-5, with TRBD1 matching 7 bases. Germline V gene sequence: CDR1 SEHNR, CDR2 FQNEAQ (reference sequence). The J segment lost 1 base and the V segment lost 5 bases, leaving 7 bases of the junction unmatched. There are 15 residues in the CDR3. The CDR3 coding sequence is TGTGCCAGCAGCGCCGGGACAGCCCTCCAAGAGACCCAGTACTTC. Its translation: CASSAGTALQETQYF.

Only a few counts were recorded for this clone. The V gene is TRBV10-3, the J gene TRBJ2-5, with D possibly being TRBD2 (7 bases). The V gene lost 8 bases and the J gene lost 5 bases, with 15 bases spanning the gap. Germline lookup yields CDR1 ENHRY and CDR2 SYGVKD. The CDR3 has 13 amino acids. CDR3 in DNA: TGTGCCATCGGCGAGGGGGGGAGTGAGACCCAGTACTTC. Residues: CAIGEGGSETQYF.

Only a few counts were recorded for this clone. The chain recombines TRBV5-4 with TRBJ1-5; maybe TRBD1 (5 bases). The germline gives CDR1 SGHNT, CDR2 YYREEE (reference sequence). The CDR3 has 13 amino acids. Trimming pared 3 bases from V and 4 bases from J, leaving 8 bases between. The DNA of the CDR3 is TGTGCCAGCAGCTCCGACAGAAATCAGCCCCAGCATTTT. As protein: CASSSDRNQPQHF.

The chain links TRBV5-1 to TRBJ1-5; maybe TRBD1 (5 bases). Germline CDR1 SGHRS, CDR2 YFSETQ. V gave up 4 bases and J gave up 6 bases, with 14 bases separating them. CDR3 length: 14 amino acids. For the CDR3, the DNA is TGCGCCAGCAGCCCCGACAGCTTAAGTCAGCCCCAGCATTTT. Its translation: CASSPDSLSQPQHF.

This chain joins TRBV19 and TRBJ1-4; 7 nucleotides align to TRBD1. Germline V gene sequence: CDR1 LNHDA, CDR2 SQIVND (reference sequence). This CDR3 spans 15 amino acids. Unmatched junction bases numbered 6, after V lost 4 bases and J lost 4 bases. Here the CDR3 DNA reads TGTGCCAGTAGTACATGGGACAGCAGTAATGAAAAACTGTTTTTT. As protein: CASSTWDSSNEKLFF.

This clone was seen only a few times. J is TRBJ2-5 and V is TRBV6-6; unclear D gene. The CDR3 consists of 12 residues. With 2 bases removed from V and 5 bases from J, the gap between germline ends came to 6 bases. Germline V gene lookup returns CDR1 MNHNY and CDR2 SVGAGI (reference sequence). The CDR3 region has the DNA TGTGCCAGCAGTTACGGTGAGGAGACCCAGTACTTC. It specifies CASSYGEETQYF.

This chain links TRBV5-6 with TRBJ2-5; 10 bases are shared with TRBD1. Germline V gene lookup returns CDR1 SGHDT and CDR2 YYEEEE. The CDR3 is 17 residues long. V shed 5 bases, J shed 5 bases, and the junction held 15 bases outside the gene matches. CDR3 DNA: TGTGCCAGCAGGCGTCGACAGGGGGCGTTTGGTAGTGAGACCCAGTACTTC. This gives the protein CASRRRQGAFGSETQYF.

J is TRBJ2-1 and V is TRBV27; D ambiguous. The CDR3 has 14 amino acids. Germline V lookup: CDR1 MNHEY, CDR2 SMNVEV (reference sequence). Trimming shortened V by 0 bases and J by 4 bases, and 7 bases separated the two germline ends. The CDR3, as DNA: TGTGCCAGCAGTTTATCGAGGCTGTACAATGAGCAGTTCTTC. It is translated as CASSLSRLYNEQFF.

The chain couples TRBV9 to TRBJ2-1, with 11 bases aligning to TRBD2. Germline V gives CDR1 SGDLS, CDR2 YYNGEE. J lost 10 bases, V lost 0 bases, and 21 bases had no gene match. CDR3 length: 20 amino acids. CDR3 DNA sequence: TGTGCCAGCAGCGTAGTCACAGGAGGTAGCGGGGGGGCGAATTTGCGGGAGCAGTTCTTC. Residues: CASSVVTGGSGGANLREQFF.

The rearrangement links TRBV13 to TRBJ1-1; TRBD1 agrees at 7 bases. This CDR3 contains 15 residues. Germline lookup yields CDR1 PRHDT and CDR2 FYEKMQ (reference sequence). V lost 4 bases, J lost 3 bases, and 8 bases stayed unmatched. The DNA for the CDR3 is TGTGCCAGCAGCTACCGACAGGGAGCGTACACTGAAGCTTTCTTT. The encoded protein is CASSYRQGAYTEAFF.

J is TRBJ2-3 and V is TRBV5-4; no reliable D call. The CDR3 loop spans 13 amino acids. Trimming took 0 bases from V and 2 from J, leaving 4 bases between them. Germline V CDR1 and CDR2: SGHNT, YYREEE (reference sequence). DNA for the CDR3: TGTGCCAGCAGCTTGGCTCCCACAGATACGCAGTATTTT. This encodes CASSLAPTDTQYF.

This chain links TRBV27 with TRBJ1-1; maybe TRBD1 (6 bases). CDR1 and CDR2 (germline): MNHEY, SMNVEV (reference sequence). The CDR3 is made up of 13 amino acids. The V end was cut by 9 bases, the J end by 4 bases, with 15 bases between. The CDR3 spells CASRRAGATEAFF. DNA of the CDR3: TGTGCCAGTCGGCGGGCAGGGGCCACTGAAGCTTTCTTT.

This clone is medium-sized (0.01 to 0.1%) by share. The CDR3 DNA sequence: TGCGCCAGCAGCCAAGATCGGGACAGCAATTCACCCCTCCACTTT. Protein: CASSQDRDSNSPLHF. This chain connects TRBV4-1 to TRBJ1-6; 7 bases fit TRBD1. The length of the CDR3 is 15 residues. Germline-derived CDR1 and CDR2 are MGHRA and YSYEKL. V shed 0 bases and J 7 bases; nucleotides not matched to a gene: 3.

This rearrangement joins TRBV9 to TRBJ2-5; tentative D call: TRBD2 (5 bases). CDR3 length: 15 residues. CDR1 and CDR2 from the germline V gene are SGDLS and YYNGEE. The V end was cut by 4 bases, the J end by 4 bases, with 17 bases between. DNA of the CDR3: TGTGCCAGCAGCCCGTCGGTATCGGGGAGAGAGACCCAGTACTTC. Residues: CASSPSVSGRETQYF.

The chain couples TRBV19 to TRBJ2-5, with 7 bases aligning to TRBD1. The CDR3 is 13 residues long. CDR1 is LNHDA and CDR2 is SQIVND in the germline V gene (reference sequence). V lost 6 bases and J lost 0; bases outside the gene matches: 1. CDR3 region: CASRDRYQETQYF. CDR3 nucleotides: TGTGCCAGTAGGGACAGGTACCAAGAGACCCAGTACTTC.

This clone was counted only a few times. In DNA, the CDR3 is TGTGCCTGGATCAGGGTCTCCGGGGCCAACGTCCTGACTTTC. Protein: CAWIRVSGANVLTF. The rearrangement links TRBV30 to TRBJ2-6; possibly TRBD1 for D (5 bases). Germline assignment: CDR1 GTSNPN and CDR2 SVGIG (reference sequence). This CDR3 has 14 amino acids. Deletions cut 4 bases from V and 4 bases from J, with 11 bases between.

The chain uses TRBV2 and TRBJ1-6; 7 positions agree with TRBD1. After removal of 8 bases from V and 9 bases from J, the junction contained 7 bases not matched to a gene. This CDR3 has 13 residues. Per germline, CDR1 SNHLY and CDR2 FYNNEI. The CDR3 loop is CASFRDRLSPLHF. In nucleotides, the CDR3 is TGTGCCAGCTTCCGGGACAGACTTTCACCCCTCCACTTT. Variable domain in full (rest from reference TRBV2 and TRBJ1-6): EPEVTQTPSHQVTQMGQEVILRCVPISNHLYFYWYRQILGQKVEFLVSFYNNEISEKSEIFDDQFSVERPDGSNFTLKIRSTKLEDSAMYFCASFRDRLSPLHFGNGTRLTVT.

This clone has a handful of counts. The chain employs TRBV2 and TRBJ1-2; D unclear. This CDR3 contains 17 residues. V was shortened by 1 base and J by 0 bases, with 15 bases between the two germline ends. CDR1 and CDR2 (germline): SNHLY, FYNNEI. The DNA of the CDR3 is TGTGCCAGCAGTGAAGTCGCCTCTCCGGTATCTAACTATGGCTACACCTTC. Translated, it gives CASSEVASPVSNYGYTF.

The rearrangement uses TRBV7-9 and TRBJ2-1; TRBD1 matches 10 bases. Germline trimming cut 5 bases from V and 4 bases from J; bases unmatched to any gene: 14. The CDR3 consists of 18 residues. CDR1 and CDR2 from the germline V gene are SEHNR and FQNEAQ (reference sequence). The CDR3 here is CASSQPRDRGSEYNEQFF. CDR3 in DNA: TGTGCCAGCAGCCAACCCCGGGACAGGGGTTCGGAATACAATGAGCAGTTCTTC. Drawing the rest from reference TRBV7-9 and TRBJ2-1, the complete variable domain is DTGVSQNPRHKITKRGQNVTFRCDPISEHNRLYWYRQTLGQGPEFLTYFQNEAQLEKSRLLSDRFSAERPKGSFSTLEIQRTEQGDSAMYLCASSQPRDRGSEYNEQFFGPGTRLTVL.

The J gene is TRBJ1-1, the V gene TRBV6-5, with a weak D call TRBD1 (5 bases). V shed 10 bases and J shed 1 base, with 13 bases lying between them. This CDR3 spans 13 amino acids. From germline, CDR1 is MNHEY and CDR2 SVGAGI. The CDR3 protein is CATSAGANTEAFF. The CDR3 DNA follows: TGTGCCACCAGCGCTGGGGCGAACACTGAAGCTTTCTTT.

CDR3 nucleotides: TGCGCCAGCAGCCCTCTGACAGATGGGACCGGGGAGCTGTTTTTT. It is translated as CASSPLTDGTGELFF. The genes are TRBV4-1 and TRBJ2-2, with D possibly matching TRBD1 (5 bases). Trimming stripped 4 bases from V and 5 bases from J, with 14 bases between. The germline gives CDR1 MGHRA, CDR2 YSYEKL. This CDR3 has 15 residues.

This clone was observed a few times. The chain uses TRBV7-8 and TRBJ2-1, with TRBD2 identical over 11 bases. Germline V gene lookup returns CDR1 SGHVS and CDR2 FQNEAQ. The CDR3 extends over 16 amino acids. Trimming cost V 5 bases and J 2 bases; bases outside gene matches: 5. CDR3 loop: CASSTKTSGAYNEQFF. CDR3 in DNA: TGTGCCAGCAGCACGAAGACTAGCGGGGCCTACAATGAGCAGTTCTTC.

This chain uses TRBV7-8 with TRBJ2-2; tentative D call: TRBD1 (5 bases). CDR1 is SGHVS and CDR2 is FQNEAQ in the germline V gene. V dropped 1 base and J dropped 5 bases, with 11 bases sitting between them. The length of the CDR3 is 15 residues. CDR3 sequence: CASSLVGATTGELFF. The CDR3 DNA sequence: TGTGCCAGCAGCTTAGTAGGGGCGACTACCGGGGAGCTGTTTTTT.

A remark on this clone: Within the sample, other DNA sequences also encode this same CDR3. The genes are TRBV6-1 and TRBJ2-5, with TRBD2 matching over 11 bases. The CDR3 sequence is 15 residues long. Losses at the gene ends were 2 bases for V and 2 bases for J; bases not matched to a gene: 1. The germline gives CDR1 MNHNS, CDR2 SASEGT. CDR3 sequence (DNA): TGTGCCAGCAGTGAATTAGCGGGGGGGCAAGAGACCCAGTACTTC. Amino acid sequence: CASSELAGGQETQYF.

CDR3: CASSLQGPDYNSPLHF. The CDR3 bases are TGTGCCAGCAGTTTACAGGGCCCCGACTATAATTCACCCCTCCACTTT. This chain connects TRBV2 to TRBJ1-6, with D possibly TRBD1 on 6 matching bases. Germline lookup yields CDR1 SNHLY and CDR2 FYNNEI. This CDR3 is built from 16 residues. Trimming removed 5 bases from V and 3 bases from J, with 14 bases in between.

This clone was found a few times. The CDR3 here is CASTHRQNTGELFF. The DNA for the CDR3 is TGTGCCAGCACGCATAGACAGAACACCGGGGAGCTGTTTTTT. The J gene is TRBJ2-2, the V gene TRBV6-1; D is ambiguous. Germline lookup yields CDR1 MNHNS and CDR2 SASEGT. With 7 bases removed from V and 1 base from J, the gap between germline ends came to 10 bases. CDR3 length: 14 residues.